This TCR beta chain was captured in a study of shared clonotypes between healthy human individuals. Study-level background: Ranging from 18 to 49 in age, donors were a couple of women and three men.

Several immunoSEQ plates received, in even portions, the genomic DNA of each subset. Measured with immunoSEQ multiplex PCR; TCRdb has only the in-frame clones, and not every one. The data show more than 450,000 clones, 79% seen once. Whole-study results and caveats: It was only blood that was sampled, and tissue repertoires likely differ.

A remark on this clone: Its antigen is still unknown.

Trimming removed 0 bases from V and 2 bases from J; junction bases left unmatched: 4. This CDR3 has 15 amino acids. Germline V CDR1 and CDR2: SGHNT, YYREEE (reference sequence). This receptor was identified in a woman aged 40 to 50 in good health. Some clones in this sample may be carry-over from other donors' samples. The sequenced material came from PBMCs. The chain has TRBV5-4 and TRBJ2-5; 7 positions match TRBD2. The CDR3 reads CASSLGLADQETQYF. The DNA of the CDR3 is TGTGCCAGCAGCTTGGGGCTAGCGGATCAAGAGACCCAGTACTTC.